Below, one TCR beta chain is given with its context. TCRdb keeps only in-frame clones here, not all; method: immunoSEQ multiplex PCR. The table shows approximately 150,000 clones, with around 90% occurring only once. With 5 bases removed from V and 0 bases from J, the gap between germline ends came to 14 bases. Germline lookup yields CDR1 SGHVS and CDR2 FNYEAQ. The CDR3 consists of 16 residues. This sample stems from a study of blood T cell repertoires in COVID-19. The chain combines TRBV7-6 with TRBJ2-1; perhaps TRBD2 as D (6 bases). The receptor was isolated from a woman aged 45 to 65 with acute or convalescent COVID-19. Material: peripheral blood. CDR3 in DNA: TGTGCCAGCAGCCCCTTTGCTAGCGCCTCCTACAATGAGCAGTTCTTC. Translation gives CASSPFASASYNEQFF. Filled out from reference TRBV7-6 and TRBJ2-1, the complete variable domain reads GAGVSQSPRYKVTKRGQDVALRCDPISGHVSLYWYRQALGQGPEFLTYFNYEAQQDKSGLPNDRFSAERPEGSISTLTIQRTEQRDSAMYRCASSPFASASYNEQFFGPGTRLTVL.